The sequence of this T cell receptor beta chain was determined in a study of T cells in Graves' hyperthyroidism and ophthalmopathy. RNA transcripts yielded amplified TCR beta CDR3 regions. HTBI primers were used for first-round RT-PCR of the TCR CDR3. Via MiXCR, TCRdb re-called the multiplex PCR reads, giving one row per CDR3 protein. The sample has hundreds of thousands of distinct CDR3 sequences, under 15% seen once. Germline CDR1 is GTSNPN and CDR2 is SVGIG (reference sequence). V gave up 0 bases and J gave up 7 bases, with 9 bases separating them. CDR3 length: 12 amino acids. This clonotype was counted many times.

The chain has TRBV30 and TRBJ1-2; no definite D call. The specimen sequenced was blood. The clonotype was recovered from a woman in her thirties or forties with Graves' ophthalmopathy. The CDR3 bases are TGTGCCTGGAGTGTACCCTTGGGTGGCTACACCTTC. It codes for CAWSVPLGGYTF.